This T cell receptor beta chain was identified in a study of cytomegalovirus exposure and HLA in healthy donors. Whole-study results and caveats: Altogether, 150 to 200 TCR beta chains were recorded as cytomegalovirus-associated.

Primers: 60 Vbeta forward and 13 Jbeta reverse. The protocol was immunoSEQ multiplex PCR, while the TCRdb copy is restricted to in-frame clones and leaves out a portion. This sample has approximately 150,000 clones; over 75% occur once, and the top ten carry 4.5% to 6%. Germline V gives CDR1 MNHNY, CDR2 SVGAGI (reference sequence). The CDR3 runs 12 residues. Trimming pared 8 bases from V and 1 base from J, leaving 8 bases between. As concerns this clone: Its antigen is not known.

This clonotype was obtained from a man aged 25 to 40 in good health and CMV-seropositive. The rearrangement uses TRBV6-6 and TRBJ2-5, with D unresolved. Input material: PBMCs. CDR3 loop: CASGLLQETQYF. The DNA of the CDR3 is TGTGCCAGCGGGCTACTCCAAGAGACCCAGTACTTC.